The 8 T cell receptor beta chains below were found in one sample sequenced in a study of T cell changes during pregnancy in multiple sclerosis. TCRdb's copy holds only in-frame clones and misses some; the assay was immunoSEQ multiplex PCR. The data contain roughly 38,000 clones, 90% of them singletons. The sample consisted of CD8+ T cells from peripheral blood mononuclear cells, taken in the first trimester of pregnancy. These receptors all stem from a female donor with multiple sclerosis, enrolled in a pregnancy study.

This chain joins TRBV19 and TRBJ2-1; no reliable D call. The CDR3 spans 13 residues. The V gene lost 2 bases and the J gene lost 6 bases, with 8 bases spanning the gap. Germline CDR1 LNHDA, CDR2 SQIVND (reference sequence). CDR3 sequence (DNA): TGTGCCAGTAGTATAACACAGACCAATGAGCAGTTCTTC. This encodes CASSITQTNEQFF.

The V call is TRBV27, the J call TRBJ1-1; tentatively, D is TRBD1 (5 bases). The CDR3 sequence is 14 residues long. Trimming removed 4 bases from V and 4 bases from J, with 13 bases in between. Germline assignment: CDR1 MNHEY and CDR2 SMNVEV (reference sequence). CDR3 coding DNA: TGTGCCAGCAGTTCTCGGGGGATGCCCACTGAAGCTTTCTTT. This encodes CASSSRGMPTEAFF.

The gene calls are TRBV29-1 and TRBJ2-6; possibly TRBD2 for D (6 bases). The V and J ends lost 1 base and 2 bases respectively, with 15 bases between them. There are 17 residues in the CDR3. Germline V CDR1 and CDR2: SQVTM, ANQGSEA. CDR3 region: CSVEVRGRGPGANVLTF. The CDR3 region has the DNA TGCAGCGTTGAAGTGCGGGGAAGAGGCCCTGGGGCCAACGTCCTGACTTTC.

V and J are TRBV4-3 and TRBJ1-4; tentatively, D is TRBD1 (5 bases). CDR3 length equals 13 residues. V was trimmed by 0 bases and J by 8 bases, leaving 7 bases between them. Germline lookup yields CDR1 LGHNA and CDR2 YSLEER. The CDR3 DNA sequence: TGCGCCAGCAGCCAAGATGACAGCGAAAAACTGTTTTTT. As protein: CASSQDDSEKLFF.

The chain joins TRBV6-1 to TRBJ2-7; D not resolved. Germline V gene data show CDR1 as MNHNS and CDR2 as SASEGT. V was trimmed by 7 bases and J by 5 bases, leaving 21 bases between them. The CDR3 is 15 amino acids. The CDR3 bases are TGTGCCAGCACCGAGGAAGACGTGATTGGAGACGAGCAGTACTTC. This codes for CASTEEDVIGDEQYF.

The chain employs TRBV12-5 and TRBJ2-7, with 7 bases lining up with TRBD1. V was pared by 8 bases and J by 3 bases, with 13 bases of the junction left unmatched. Germline CDR1 LGHNT, CDR2 FRNRAP. The CDR3 totals 15 residues. CDR3 in amino acids: CASSPPGQVFYEQYF. Here the CDR3 DNA reads TGTGCTAGTTCCCCGCCAGGACAGGTCTTCTACGAGCAGTACTTC.

The chain is built from TRBV2 and TRBJ2-3; D remains ambiguous. Trimming stripped 9 bases from V and 4 bases from J, with 17 bases between. The germline V gene encodes CDR1 SNHLY and CDR2 FYNNEI. This CDR3 is 14 amino acids long. As DNA, the CDR3 is TGTGCCAGAACCTCCGCAGGTCGTCCAGATACGCAGTATTTT. Its translation is CARTSAGRPDTQYF.

The V and J genes are TRBV7-9 and TRBJ2-2; 7 nucleotides agree with TRBD2. CDR1 SEHNR and CDR2 FQNEAQ come from the germline V gene (reference sequence). Trimming cost V 5 bases and J 4 bases; bases outside gene matches: 16. CDR3 length equals 18 residues. The CDR3 DNA reads as TGTGCCAGCAGCCCCGCCTGGGCGGGAGTATACGGCACCGGGGAGCTGTTTTTT. This encodes CASSPAWAGVYGTGELFF. Looking up the rest from reference TRBV7-9 and TRBJ2-2 gives the full variable domain: DTGVSQNPRHKITKRGQNVTFRCDPISEHNRLYWYRQTLGQGPEFLTYFQNEAQLEKSRLLSDRFSAERPKGSFSTLEIQRTEQGDSAMYLCASSPAWAGVYGTGELFFGEGSRLTVL.